The 12 T cell receptor beta chains reported below all come from one sample, sequenced in a study of shared T cell receptors in the human thymus. Data came from immunoSEQ multiplex PCR; TCRdb stores just in-frame clones and leaves some out. Of hundreds of thousands of clones in the sample, more than 75% are singletons; the top ten hold more than 0.009%. This sample also appeared in a second study, on human thymus T cells.

Sequenced: thymocytes. Every receptor here comes from a boy under two years old with a congenital heart defect.

This sequence joins TRBV15 and TRBJ2-3; 11 bases match TRBD2. The CDR3 extends over 18 amino acids. Looked up from germline, CDR1 is LNHNV and CDR2 is YYDKDF (reference sequence). V lost 6 bases and J lost 4; bases outside the gene matches: 15. CDR3 in DNA: TGTGCCACCAGATACGGAACTAGCGGGAGTCTGGGCCCAGATACGCAGTATTTT. This gives the protein CATRYGTSGSLGPDTQYF.

This clone has more than one count but fewer than ten. The CDR3 region is CASSPSGAYEQYF. CDR3 nucleotides: TGTGCCAGCAGTCCTAGCGGAGCCTACGAGCAGTACTTC. The V and J genes are TRBV28 and TRBJ2-7; 7 nucleotides align to TRBD2. J lost 2 bases, V lost 5 bases, and 3 bases had no gene match. This CDR3 has 13 residues. Germline CDR1 is MDHEN and CDR2 is SYDVKM. Combining the CDR3 with reference TRBV28 and TRBJ2-7 gives the whole variable domain DVKVTQSSRYLVKRTGEKVFLECVQDMDHENMFWYRQDPGLGLRLIYFSYDVKMKEKGDIPEGYSVSREKKERFSLILESASTNQTSMYLCASSPSGAYEQYFGPGTRLTVT.

The gene calls are TRBV5-1 and TRBJ2-3, with TRBD2 matching 11 bases. V gave up 0 bases and J gave up 4 bases; unmatched junction bases: 1. Germline CDR1 and CDR2: SGHRS and YFSETQ. CDR3 length equals 15 residues. The CDR3 DNA reads TGCGCCAGCAGCTTGGTAGCGGGGGGGGCAGATACGCAGTATTTT. As protein: CASSLVAGGADTQYF.

In DNA form, the CDR3 reads TGTGCCAGTAGTACGACAGGGGGCAATCAGCCCCAGCATTTT. It translates to CASSTTGGNQPQHF. The rearrangement joins TRBV19 to TRBJ1-5; 8 bases agree with TRBD1. CDR1 and CDR2 from the germline V gene are LNHDA and SQIVND (reference sequence). With 4 bases clipped from V and 2 bases from J, the junction kept 1 base outside the gene matches. The CDR3 covers 14 residues.

The chain joins TRBV28 to TRBJ1-1; 8 positions agree with TRBD1. Germline-derived CDR1 and CDR2 are MDHEN and SYDVKM. The CDR3 is 15 residues long. V was clipped by 3 bases and J by 5 bases; unmatched bases: 8. The CDR3 sequence is CASSFPGGAQTEAFF. DNA of the CDR3: TGTGCCAGCAGTTTCCCAGGGGGCGCTCAGACTGAAGCTTTCTTT. Complete variable domain (other parts from reference TRBV28 and TRBJ1-1): DVKVTQSSRYLVKRTGEKVFLECVQDMDHENMFWYRQDPGLGLRLIYFSYDVKMKEKGDIPEGYSVSREKKERFSLILESASTNQTSMYLCASSFPGGAQTEAFFGQGTRLTVV.

In this sample, this clone turned up a few times. The rearrangement links TRBV29-1 to TRBJ2-3, with TRBD1 matching 9 bases. This CDR3 is 14 amino acids long. Per the germline V gene, CDR1 is SQVTM and CDR2 is ANQGSEA. Trimming at V came to 7 bases and at J to 0 bases, leaving 5 bases not matched to a gene. CDR3 nucleotides: TGCAGCGCCCGGACAGGGGAAAGCACAGATACGCAGTATTTT. Translation: CSARTGESTDTQYF.

This chain uses TRBV10-3 with TRBJ2-7; TRBD2 aligns across 9 bases. The CDR3 is 15 residues long. The germline CDR1 and CDR2 sequences are ENHRY and SYGVKD. J lost 4 bases, V lost 3 bases, and 7 bases had no gene match. DNA for the CDR3: TGTGCCATCAGTGATTCGAGACTAGCGGATTACGAGCAGTACTTC. Translating gives CAISDSRLADYEQYF.

The rearrangement links TRBV7-9 to TRBJ2-3, with D uncertain. The V and J ends lost 3 bases and 3 bases respectively, with 7 bases between them. The CDR3 extends over 13 amino acids. Germline V gives CDR1 SEHNR, CDR2 FQNEAQ (reference sequence). The CDR3 sequence is CASSLIRTDTQYF. CDR3 in DNA: TGTGCCAGCAGCTTGATCCGGACAGATACGCAGTATTTT.

J is TRBJ1-6 and V is TRBV5-6; TRBD1 aligns across 7 bases. V gave up 2 bases and J gave up 7 bases; unmatched junction bases: 9. Germline lookup yields CDR1 SGHDT and CDR2 YYEEEE. There are 16 residues in the CDR3. CDR3 bases: TGTGCCAGCAGCTTACCGGGACAGTCATCCAATTCACCCCTCCACTTT. Residues: CASSLPGQSSNSPLHF.

In this sample, this clone turned up once. The rearrangement uses TRBV4-2 and TRBJ2-7; 7 nucleotides align to TRBD2. V lost 0 bases, J lost 2 bases, and 1 base stayed unmatched. Germline-derived CDR1 and CDR2 are LGHNA and YNFKEQ. This CDR3 is 14 amino acids long. The CDR3 region has the DNA TGTGCCAGCAGCCAAGAGGGGGGGACCTACGAGCAGTACTTC. Amino acid sequence: CASSQEGGTYEQYF.

J is TRBJ2-3 and V is TRBV4-1, with TRBD2 matching over 10 bases. V dropped 4 bases and J dropped 4; count of bases not matched to a gene: 11. The V gene's germline CDR1 is MGHRA and CDR2 YSYEKL. This CDR3 is built from 17 residues. CDR3 in DNA: TGCGCCAGCAGCCGCTCCTTCGGGACTAGCGTCGCAGATACGCAGTATTTT. Translation gives CASSRSFGTSVADTQYF.

V gene TRBV27 combines with J gene TRBJ1-6; D might be TRBD1 (6 bases). The germline V and J ends were trimmed by 1 base and 0 bases, with 13 bases remaining between them. This CDR3 has 18 residues. The V gene's germline CDR1 is MNHEY and CDR2 SMNVEV (reference sequence). CDR3 sequence (DNA): TGTGCCAGCAGTTTATGGCAGGGGCCCCTCTCCTATAATTCACCCCTCCACTTT. Encoded protein: CASSLWQGPLSYNSPLHF.